These 2 T cell receptor beta chains were sequenced from one sample in a study of T cells in Graves' hyperthyroidism and ophthalmopathy. The investigators amplified TCR beta CDR3 regions from RNA transcripts. TCR CDR3 underwent first-round RT-PCR with the HTBI primer set. MiXCR was run by TCRdb on the multiplex PCR reads, yielding one entry per CDR3 protein. In the table there are roughly 250,000 distinct CDR3 sequences, around 15% of which are singletons. Input material: blood. These receptors were collected from a woman younger than 30 with Graves' ophthalmopathy.

In its sample, this clonotype was seen many times. The chain combines TRBV3-1 with TRBJ2-3; TRBD2 matches 8 bases. The germline V gene encodes CDR1 LGHDT and CDR2 YNNKEL (reference sequence). The CDR3 is made up of 19 amino acids. With V trimmed by 0 bases and J by 0 bases, 11 bases remained unmatched. CDR3 in amino acids: CASSQDSAPSGFSTDTQYF. The CDR3 coding sequence is TGTGCCAGCAGCCAAGACTCAGCGCCTAGCGGGTTTAGCACAGATACGCAGTATTTT.

The chain combines TRBV9 with TRBJ1-2; TRBD1 matches at 7 bases. The CDR3 runs to 13 residues. From germline, CDR1 is SGDLS and CDR2 YYNGEE. After removal of 4 bases from V and 8 bases from J, the junction contained 8 bases not matched to a gene. The CDR3 sequence is CASSPTGVGGYTF. The DNA for the CDR3 is TGTGCCAGCAGCCCAACAGGGGTGGGCGGCTACACCTTC.